This T cell receptor beta chain was obtained from a study of cytomegalovirus exposure and HLA in healthy donors. It was healthy bone marrow donors who served as donors. There are 14 residues in the CDR3. V was cut by 5 bases and J by 5 bases, with 15 bases left in between. The germline CDR1 and CDR2 sequences are MNHEY and SVGAGI. With 60 Vbeta and 13 Jbeta primers, the PCR was carried out. Some clones are missing from TCRdb's copy, which holds only in-frame ones; the method was immunoSEQ multiplex PCR. The sample has around 120,000 clones, around 79% seen once; the top ten hold approximately 6.5%. There are a few counts of this clone. The antigen is unknown. Study-level results: Donors were assumed by presence/absence analyses to have roughly uniform sequencing depth. Being productive about 87% or about 30% of the time was typical of most TCR beta V segments in an earlier analysis. A later analysis revealed that TCR association rates differed between HLA loci, peaking at DRB1 and bottoming out at HLA-C.

The sample taken for sequencing was PBMCs. The rearrangement uses TRBV6-5 and TRBJ1-1; D perhaps matches TRBD1 (6 bases). The sequence derives from a woman aged 35 to 49 in good health and CMV-seronegative. In DNA, the CDR3 is TGTGCCAGCAGTCCCTCCAGGGGTGGGACTGAAGCTTTCTTT. It encodes CASSPSRGGTEAFF.